This T cell receptor (beta chain) was obtained from a study of T cell responses to AZD1222 COVID-19 vaccine. Study-level findings and limits: Only a handful of AZD1222 recipients tested seropositive at baseline. Donors skewed white British and female; clonal diversity was possibly underestimated. Spike-specific TCR breadth rose after two AZD1222 doses, and depth rose as well.

Germline CDR1 is MNHNS and CDR2 is SASEGT. The CDR3 totals 16 residues. Trimming cost V 4 bases and J 3 bases, with 16 bases left between them. On this clone: Its specificity is not known.

The data were produced by immunoSEQ multiplex PCR, yet TCRdb's version contains in-frame clones alone and is incomplete. The repertoire consists of approximately 220,000 clones, with 93% occurring once and the leading ten covering about 1%. The starting material was peripheral blood, obtained on day 0 of MenACWY control vaccination. The chain combines TRBV6-1 with TRBJ1-5, with D tentatively TRBD1 (5 bases). The sequence was obtained from an adult in good health. The CDR3 DNA reads as TGTGCCAGCAGTGGCGCCGGGACGCTTTTCAATCAGCCCCAGCATTTT. Its translation: CASSGAGTLFNQPQHF.